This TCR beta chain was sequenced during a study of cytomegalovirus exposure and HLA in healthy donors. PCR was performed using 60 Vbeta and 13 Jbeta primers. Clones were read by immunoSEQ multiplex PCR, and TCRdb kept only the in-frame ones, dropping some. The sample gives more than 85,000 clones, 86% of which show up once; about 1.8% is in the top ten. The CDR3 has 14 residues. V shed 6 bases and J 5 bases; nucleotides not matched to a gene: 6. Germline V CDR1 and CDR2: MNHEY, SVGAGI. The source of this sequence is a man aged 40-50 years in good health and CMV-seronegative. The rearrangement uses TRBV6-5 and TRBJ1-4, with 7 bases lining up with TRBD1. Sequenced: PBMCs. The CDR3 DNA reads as TGTGCCAGCAGGGGGACAGTCGAAAATGAAAAACTGTTTTTT. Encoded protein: CASRGTVENEKLFF.